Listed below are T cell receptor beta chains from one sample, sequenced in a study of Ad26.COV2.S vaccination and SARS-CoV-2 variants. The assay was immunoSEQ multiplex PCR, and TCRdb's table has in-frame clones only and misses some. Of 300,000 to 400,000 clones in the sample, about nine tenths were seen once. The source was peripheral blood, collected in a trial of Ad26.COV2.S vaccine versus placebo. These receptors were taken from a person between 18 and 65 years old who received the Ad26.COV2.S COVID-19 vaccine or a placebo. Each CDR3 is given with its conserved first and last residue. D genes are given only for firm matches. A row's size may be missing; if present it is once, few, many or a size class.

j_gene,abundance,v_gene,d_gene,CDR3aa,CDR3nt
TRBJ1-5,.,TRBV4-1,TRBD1,CASSQAPPGTVRDQPQHF,TGCGCCAGCAGCCAAGCCCCTCCCGGGACAGTGAGGGATCAGCCCCAGCATTTT
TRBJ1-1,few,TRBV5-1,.,CASRRETGGDTEAFF,TGCGCCAGCAGAAGAGAGACCGGTGGGGACACTGAAGCTTTCTTT
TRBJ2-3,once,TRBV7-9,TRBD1,CASSRDRTTDTQYF,TGTGCCAGCAGCCGGGACAGAACAACAGATACGCAGTATTTT
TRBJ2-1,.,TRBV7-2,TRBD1,CASSLLSLGGWDNEQFF,TGTGCCAGCAGCTTACTCAGTTTAGGGGGCTGGGACAATGAGCAGTTCTTC
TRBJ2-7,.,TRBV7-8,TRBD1,CASSEAYRDRVLYF,TGTGCCAGCAGCGAAGCATACCGGGACAGGGTTTTGTACTTC
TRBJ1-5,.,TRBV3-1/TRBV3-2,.,CASSLLGDTPSNQPQHF,TGTGCCAGCAGCCTCCTGGGGGACACCCCTAGCAATCAGCCCCAGCATTTT
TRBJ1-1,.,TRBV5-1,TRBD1,CASSTGGSARAF,TGCGCCAGCAGCACAGGGGGCTCTGCCCGGGCGTTT
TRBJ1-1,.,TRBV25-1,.,CASSELQDTEAFF,TGTGCCAGCAGTGAATTACAGGACACTGAAGCTTTCTTT
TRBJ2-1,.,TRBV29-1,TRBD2,CSTRAGAHNEQFF,TGCAGCACCCGAGCGGGGGCCCACAATGAGCAGTTCTTC
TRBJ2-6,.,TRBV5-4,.,CASSSPGANVLTF,TGTGCCAGCAGCTCGCCGGGGGCCAACGTCCTGACTTTC
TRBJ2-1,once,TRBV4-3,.,CASSHSFRDNEQFF,TGCGCCAGCAGCCACTCCTTCAGAGACAATGAGCAGTTCTTC
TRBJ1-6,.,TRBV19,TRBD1,CASSVRDSGNSPLHF,TGTGCCAGTAGTGTCCGGGACAGTGGTAATTCACCCCTCCACTTT
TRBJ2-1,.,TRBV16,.,CASSQSVKIGEQFF,TGTGCCAGCAGCCAATCGGTCAAAATCGGTGAGCAGTTCTTC
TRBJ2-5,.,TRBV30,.,CAWGGEGETQYF,TGTGCCTGGGGCGGCGAGGGGGAGACCCAGTACTTC
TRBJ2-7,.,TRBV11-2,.,CASSHAKLGQTLYEQYF,TGTGCCAGCAGCCACGCGAAATTAGGACAGACCTTGTACGAGCAGTACTTC
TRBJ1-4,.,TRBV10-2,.,CASSVQRWREKLFF,TGCGCCAGCAGTGTTCAGAGGTGGCGGGAAAAACTGTTTTTT
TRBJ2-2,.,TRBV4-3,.,CASSQGPGITGELFF,TGCGCCAGCAGCCAGGGCCCCGGGATCACCGGGGAGCTGTTTTTT
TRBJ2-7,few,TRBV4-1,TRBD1,CASSQPGQRWKYF,TGCGCCAGCAGCCAACCGGGACAGCGGTGGAAGTACTTC
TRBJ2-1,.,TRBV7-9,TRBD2,CASSVASGGALDEQFF,TGTGCCAGCAGCGTCGCTAGCGGGGGGGCCTTGGATGAGCAGTTCTTC
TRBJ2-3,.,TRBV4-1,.,CASSQGGYTQYF,TGCGCCAGCAGCCAAGGTGGTTATACGCAGTATTTT
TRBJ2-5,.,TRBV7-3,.,CASSLTAPAVSGSARTQYF,TGTGCCAGCAGCTTAACTGCTCCGGCGGTATCCGGGTCGGCAAGGACCCAGTACTTC
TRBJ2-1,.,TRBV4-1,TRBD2,CASSQIGLARTSGETNEQFF,TGCGCCAGCAGCCAGATAGGACTAGCGAGGACTAGCGGGGAAACCAATGAGCAGTTCTTC
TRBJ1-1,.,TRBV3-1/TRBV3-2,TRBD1,CASSTPDRLNTEAFF,TGTGCCAGCAGCACACCGGACAGGTTGAACACTGAAGCTTTCTTT